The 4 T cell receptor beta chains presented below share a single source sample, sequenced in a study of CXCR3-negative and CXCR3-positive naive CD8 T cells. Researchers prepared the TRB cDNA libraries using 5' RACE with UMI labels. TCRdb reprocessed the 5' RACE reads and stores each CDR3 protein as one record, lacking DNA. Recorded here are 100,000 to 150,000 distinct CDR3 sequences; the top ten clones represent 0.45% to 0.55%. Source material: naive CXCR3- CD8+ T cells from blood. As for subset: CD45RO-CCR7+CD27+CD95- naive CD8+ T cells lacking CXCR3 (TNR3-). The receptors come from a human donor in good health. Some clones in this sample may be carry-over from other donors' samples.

CDR3 amino acids: CASSLELRTNTGELFF. J is TRBJ2-2 and V is TRBV5-1. The CDR3 runs to 16 residues. Looked up from germline, CDR1 is SGHRS and CDR2 is YFSETQ.

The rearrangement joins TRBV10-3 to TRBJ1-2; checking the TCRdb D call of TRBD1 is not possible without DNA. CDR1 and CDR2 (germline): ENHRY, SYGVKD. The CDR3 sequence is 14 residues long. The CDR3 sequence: CAISEGQWNYGYTF.

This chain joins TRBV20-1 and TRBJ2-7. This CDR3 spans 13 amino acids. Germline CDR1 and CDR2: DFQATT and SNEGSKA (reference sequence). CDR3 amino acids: CSARLPSSYEQYF.

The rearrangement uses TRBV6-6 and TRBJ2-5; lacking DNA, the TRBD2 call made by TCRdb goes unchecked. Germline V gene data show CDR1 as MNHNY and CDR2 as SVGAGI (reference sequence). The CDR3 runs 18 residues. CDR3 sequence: CASSLPPGLAGGPETQYF.